The 13 T cell receptor beta chains presented below share a single source sample, sequenced in a study of shared clonotypes between healthy human individuals. Some clones are missing from TCRdb's copy, which holds only in-frame ones; the method was immunoSEQ multiplex PCR. The table shows approximately 2.3 million clones, with 85% to 95% occurring only once. Sequencing used naive CD4+ T cells from PBMCs. Subset meaning: CD45RA+ positively selected. Receptors originate from a man aged 18 to 30 in good health. Some clones in this sample may be carry-over from other donors' samples.

The V call is TRBV9, the J call TRBJ2-7; 7 bases map to TRBD1. Germline-derived CDR1 and CDR2 are SGDLS and YYNGEE. The trim removed 4 bases at V and 3 bases at J, leaving 7 bases unmatched. The CDR3 runs 14 residues. CDR3 bases: TGTGCCAGCAGCCCCCGACAGGGTTTCTACGAGCAGTACTTC. Translation gives CASSPRQGFYEQYF.

This chain links TRBV5-4 with TRBJ2-1; D perhaps matches TRBD2 (5 bases). This CDR3 has 15 amino acids. CDR1 is SGHNT and CDR2 is YYREEE in the germline V gene (reference sequence). The V gene lost 0 bases and the J gene lost 7 bases, with 14 bases spanning the gap. CDR3: CASSLAKSGRNEQFF. The CDR3 DNA reads as TGTGCCAGCAGCTTGGCTAAAAGCGGAAGGAATGAGCAGTTCTTC.

The chain employs TRBV9 and TRBJ2-2; no clear D. The CDR3 consists of 13 residues. From germline, CDR1 is SGDLS and CDR2 YYNGEE. V was shortened by 0 bases and J by 10 bases, with 10 bases between the two germline ends. This CDR3 is CASSVAQDTELFF. Written as DNA, the CDR3 is TGTGCCAGCAGCGTAGCTCAGGATACGGAGCTGTTTTTT.

The V and J genes are TRBV6-6 and TRBJ1-2; D unclear. From germline, CDR1 is MNHNY and CDR2 SVGAGI (reference sequence). The CDR3 consists of 14 residues. The V end was cut by 2 bases, the J end by 0 bases, with 7 bases between. CDR3 protein: CASSYAKTNYGYTF. CDR3 sequence (DNA): TGTGCCAGCAGTTACGCCAAGACTAACTATGGCTACACCTTC.

The chain employs TRBV18 and TRBJ1-5, with a tentative D call TRBD1 (5 bases). The CDR3 sequence is 15 residues long. The ends were cut back, 2 bases at V and 5 bases at J, with 13 bases in the middle. From germline, CDR1 is KGHSH and CDR2 LQKENI. CDR3 sequence: CASSPGDVPYQPQHF. For the CDR3, the DNA is TGTGCCAGCTCACCAGGGGACGTCCCGTATCAGCCCCAGCATTTT.

The rearrangement links TRBV7-2 to TRBJ2-1; 10 positions agree with TRBD2. J lost 9 bases, V lost 6 bases, and 5 bases had no gene match. The CDR3 is made up of 13 amino acids. CDR1 is SGHTA, CDR2 FQGNSA, per germline. This chain's CDR3 is CASRSGRALEQFF. DNA of the CDR3: TGTGCCAGCAGGAGCGGGAGGGCCCTTGAGCAGTTCTTC.

V is TRBV28 and J is TRBJ1-5; D gene uncertain. This CDR3 contains 11 residues. V lost 7 bases to trimming and J lost 5 bases, with 6 bases between them. Germline CDR1 MDHEN, CDR2 SYDVKM. The CDR3 spells CASIVDQPQHF. In DNA form, the CDR3 reads TGTGCCAGCATAGTGGATCAGCCCCAGCATTTT.

About this clone itself: Other DNA sequences in this sample translate to the same CDR3. The CDR3, as DNA: TGTGCCAGCAGCCAAGCGCAGGGCTCTGGGGCCAACGTCCTGACTTTC. This encodes CASSQAQGSGANVLTF. The chain recombines TRBV4-2 with TRBJ2-6; TRBD1 is a possible D gene (5 bases). Germline lookup yields CDR1 LGHNA and CDR2 YNFKEQ. V shed 1 base and J shed 0 bases, with 7 bases lying between them. This CDR3 comprises 16 residues.

The chain carries TRBV6-1 and TRBJ1-1; the D gene is possibly TRBD1 (6 bases). With 6 bases removed from V and 5 bases from J, the gap between germline ends came to 16 bases. The germline gives CDR1 MNHNS, CDR2 SASEGT. This CDR3 comprises 14 residues. The CDR3 DNA is TGTGCCAGCAGCCCCGAGGGGGGAAGGACTGAAGCTTTCTTT. It translates to CASSPEGGRTEAFF.

The chain employs TRBV15 and TRBJ2-1, with D perhaps being TRBD1 or TRBD2 (6 bases each). The CDR3 extends over 15 amino acids. Germline CDR1 LNHNV, CDR2 YYDKDF (reference sequence). V was cut by 3 bases and J by 3 bases, with 12 bases left in between. The CDR3 bases are TGTGCCACCAGCAGTCCCGGGGGCAGCTACAATGAGCAGTTCTTC. It yields the protein CATSSPGGSYNEQFF.

The chain combines TRBV9 with TRBJ2-3; D is perhaps TRBD2 (7 bases). Germline V CDR1 and CDR2: SGDLS, YYNGEE. V was clipped by 4 bases and J by 3 bases, with 18 bases between them. CDR3 size: 16 residues. Here the CDR3 DNA reads TGTGCCAGCAGCCCAGGGGAGGGAGTAAGGACAGATACGCAGTATTTT. It yields the protein CASSPGEGVRTDTQYF.

The chain combines TRBV28 with TRBJ2-5; D gene ambiguous. Germline CDR1 is MDHEN and CDR2 is SYDVKM. This CDR3 contains 13 residues. Trimming took off 3 bases at V and 5 bases at J, with 10 bases between the two ends. The CDR3 loop is CASSLPGLETQYF. The CDR3 DNA follows: TGTGCCAGCAGTTTGCCCGGGTTGGAGACCCAGTACTTC.

V and J are TRBV21-1 and TRBJ1-5; the table gives TRBD1 as D, unverified against the DNA. TRBV21-1 is recorded as a pseudogene. The CDR3 covers 15 residues. CDR3 nucleotides: TGTGCCAGCAGCAAAGGGACAGATGGCAATCAGCCCCAGCATTTT. Amino acids: CASSKGTDGNQPQHF.